A single sample gave rise to the 29 T cell receptor beta chains below, sequenced in a study of control samples from healthy donors and cancer patients. Only in-frame clones appear in the TCRdb table, and some are missing; sequencing was by immunoSEQ multiplex PCR. The table shows 150,000 to 200,000 clones, with about 93% occurring only once. Sample: blood. These receptor sequences come from a man aged 18 to 30 in good health.

The chain uses TRBV19 and TRBJ1-2; maybe TRBD1 (5 bases). The V end lost 4 bases, the J end lost 0 bases, and 18 bases lay between the germline ends. Germline lookup yields CDR1 LNHDA and CDR2 SQIVND (reference sequence). This CDR3 spans 17 amino acids. This CDR3 reads CASSRGGTVEANYGYTF. In nucleotides, the CDR3 is TGTGCCAGTAGTAGGGGGGGAACGGTTGAAGCTAACTATGGCTACACCTTC.

V gene TRBV4-1 combines with J gene TRBJ1-6, with D unresolved. The CDR3 is made up of 15 amino acids. V was pared by 4 bases and J by 1 base, with 8 bases between. Per the germline V gene, CDR1 is MGHRA and CDR2 is YSYEKL. The CDR3 protein is CASSPSQSYNSPLHF. The DNA of the CDR3 is TGCGCCAGCAGCCCTTCGCAGTCCTATAATTCACCCCTCCACTTT.

The CDR3 DNA sequence: TGTGCCAGCAGTACACAGGGTTCCGCGGGGGCCAACGTCCTGACTTTC. Residues: CASSTQGSAGANVLTF. The rearrangement joins TRBV28 to TRBJ2-6; the D gene is possibly TRBD1 (6 bases). Germline CDR1 and CDR2: MDHEN and SYDVKM. V lost 5 bases and J 4 bases, leaving 15 bases between the germline ends. This CDR3 region has 16 residues.

The CDR3 sequence is CASSFQPNTGELFF. In DNA form, the CDR3 reads TGTGCCAGCAGCTTTCAGCCGAACACCGGGGAGCTGTTTTTT. The rearrangement joins TRBV5-6 to TRBJ2-2, with D unclear. Trimming shortened V by 2 bases and J by 0 bases, and 5 bases separated the two germline ends. CDR3 length: 14 amino acids. CDR1 and CDR2 from the germline V gene are SGHDT and YYEEEE.

This clone occurred once. The chain combines TRBV14 with TRBJ1-6, with D maybe TRBD1 (5 bases). Germline V lookup: CDR1 SGHDN, CDR2 FVKESK. The CDR3 runs to 18 residues. Trimming pared 0 bases from V and 4 bases from J, leaving 16 bases between. CDR3 sequence: CASSQEGRRGDYNSPLHF. The CDR3 DNA reads as TGTGCCAGCAGCCAAGAAGGTCGCAGAGGGGATTATAATTCACCCCTCCACTTT.

The CDR3 DNA sequence: TGCGCCAGCAGCTTGGAAGTAGGCAGGGCCAACGAGCAGTACTTC. This sequence encodes CASSLEVGRANEQYF. The chain is built from TRBV5-1 and TRBJ2-7; D is perhaps TRBD1 (5 bases). The CDR3 length is 15 residues. V lost 0 bases to trimming and J lost 5 bases, with 15 bases between them. The V gene's germline CDR1 is SGHRS and CDR2 YFSETQ.

The rearrangement uses TRBV2 and TRBJ1-4; D uncertain. V was trimmed by 7 bases and J by 4 bases, leaving 10 bases between them. CDR1 SNHLY and CDR2 FYNNEI come from the germline V gene. The CDR3 covers 13 residues. Here the CDR3 reads CASTRGFNEKLFF. In DNA, the CDR3 is TGTGCCAGCACACGGGGATTTAATGAAAAACTGTTTTTT.

This clone was found once. V usage is TRBV15 and J usage is TRBJ2-5; no firm D call. Deletions cut 0 bases from V and 5 bases from J, with 25 bases between. Germline V lookup: CDR1 LNHNV, CDR2 YYDKDF (reference sequence). The CDR3 is 19 residues long. CDR3 protein: CATSRDSPLPYYRAETQYF. The CDR3, as DNA: TGTGCCACCAGCAGAGATTCGCCGCTACCCTATTATAGGGCGGAGACCCAGTACTTC.

This chain joins TRBV5-1 and TRBJ1-3; D is undetermined. Per the germline V gene, CDR1 is SGHRS and CDR2 is YFSETQ. With 1 base removed from V and 0 bases from J, the gap between germline ends came to 8 bases. CDR3 length equals 15 residues. CDR3 coding DNA: TGCGCCAGCAGCTTGCTGGGATCCTCTGGAAACACCATATATTTT. Translated: CASSLLGSSGNTIYF. The entire variable domain, with the rest obtained from reference TRBV5-1 and TRBJ1-3, is as follows: KAGVTQTPRYLIKTRGQQVTLSCSPISGHRSVSWYQQTPGQGLQFLFEYFSETQRNKGNFPGRFSGRQFSNSRSEMNVSTLELGDSALYLCASSLLGSSGNTIYFGEGSWLTVV.

This rearrangement joins TRBV5-4 to TRBJ2-5, with D maybe TRBD2 (8 bases). From germline, CDR1 is SGHNT and CDR2 YYREEE (reference sequence). The CDR3 is 12 amino acids. With 10 bases removed from V and 5 bases from J, the gap between germline ends came to 15 bases. The CDR3 bases are TGTGCCTTCGGGAGGGGGCGGGAGACCCAGTACTTC. Translated, it gives CAFGRGRETQYF.

The chain joins TRBV30 to TRBJ1-2, with TRBD1 as a possible D gene (5 bases). Germline values: CDR1 GTSNPN, CDR2 SVGIG (reference sequence). Trimming took 0 bases from V and 7 from J, leaving 12 bases between them. The CDR3 sequence is 13 residues long. The CDR3 coding sequence is TGTGCCTGGAGTGTACGCCAGGGAAGTGGCTACACCTTC. It encodes CAWSVRQGSGYTF.

The chain carries TRBV5-1 and TRBJ1-2, with 12 nucleotides matching TRBD1. Unmatched junction bases numbered 11, after V lost 2 bases and J lost 3 bases. The CDR3 sequence is 18 residues long. Looked up from germline, CDR1 is SGHRS and CDR2 is YFSETQ. CDR3 DNA sequence: TGCGCCAGCAGCTTCAGGGGGACAGGGGGCAATATGGACTATGGCTACACCTTC. Protein sequence: CASSFRGTGGNMDYGYTF.

This clone was counted only a few times. J is TRBJ1-1 and V is TRBV19; no definite D call. CDR1 is LNHDA and CDR2 is SQIVND in the germline V gene (reference sequence). Trimming shortened V by 5 bases and J by 8 bases, and 12 bases separated the two germline ends. The CDR3 is 12 residues long. The chain's CDR3 is CASSPRTQEAFF. The CDR3 DNA sequence: TGTGCCAGTAGTCCTCGTACGCAGGAAGCTTTCTTT.

The chain uses TRBV5-4 and TRBJ2-7, with TRBD2 matching 15 bases. Germline V gives CDR1 SGHNT, CDR2 YYREEE (reference sequence). V dropped 4 bases and J dropped 7; count of bases not matched to a gene: 18. The CDR3 runs to 19 residues. The CDR3 DNA follows: TGTGCCAGCAGCGATTCAGGGACTAGCGGGGGGCCCCCCTCTGGGGAGCAGTACTTC. This encodes CASSDSGTSGGPPSGEQYF.

This rearrangement joins TRBV30 to TRBJ2-2; 7 bases match TRBD1. CDR1 GTSNPN and CDR2 SVGIG come from the germline V gene (reference sequence). This CDR3 contains 15 residues. V dropped 2 bases and J dropped 5; count of bases not matched to a gene: 8. The CDR3: CAWSSQQGWTGELFF. CDR3 in DNA: TGTGCCTGGAGTAGTCAACAGGGGTGGACCGGGGAGCTGTTTTTT.

A word on this clone: The identical CDR3 is also encoded by other nucleotide sequences in the sample. V usage is TRBV3-1 (or the pseudogene TRBV3-2) and J usage is TRBJ2-7, with no clear D. From germline, CDR1 is LGHDT and CDR2 YNNKEL (reference sequence). The V and J ends lost 3 bases and 2 bases respectively, with 5 bases between them. The CDR3 is 12 amino acids. CDR3 nucleotide sequence: TGTGCCAGCAGCCAGGGCACCTACGAGCAGTACTTC. Residues: CASSQGTYEQYF.

V usage is TRBV7-3 and J usage is TRBJ2-1; D may be TRBD1 (6 bases). The length of the CDR3 is 16 residues. The ends were cut back, 5 bases at V and 0 bases at J, with 14 bases in the middle. The V gene's germline CDR1 is SGHTA and CDR2 FQGTGA. The CDR3 DNA sequence: TGTGCCAGCAGCCCCTTTAGGGGGAGCTCCTACAATGAGCAGTTCTTC. Translation: CASSPFRGSSYNEQFF.

The chain carries TRBV18 and TRBJ2-1; the match to TRBD1 covers 12 bases. With V trimmed by 4 bases and J by 7 bases, 5 bases remained unmatched. In germline, CDR1 is KGHSH, CDR2 LQKENI. This CDR3 region has 15 residues. The CDR3: CASSRGTGGENEQFF. The DNA of the CDR3 is TGTGCCAGCTCACGAGGGACAGGGGGCGAGAATGAGCAGTTCTTC.

As regards this clone: Other nucleotide sequences from this sample produce the same CDR3. The chain employs TRBV6-5 and TRBJ1-5; perhaps TRBD1 as D (5 bases). V lost 6 bases, J lost 6 bases, and 9 bases lay in between. In germline, CDR1 is MNHEY, CDR2 SVGAGI. This CDR3 comprises 12 residues. The CDR3 nucleotides are TGTGCCAGCAGAATTGGGGGTCAGCCCCAGCATTTT. This translates into CASRIGGQPQHF.

The chain carries TRBV5-4 and TRBJ2-7; the match to TRBD2 covers 10 bases. CDR1 and CDR2 (germline): SGHNT, YYREEE (reference sequence). The V gene end was trimmed by 5 bases and the J gene end by 1 base; junction bases not matched to a gene: 6. The CDR3 totals 15 residues. The CDR3 loop reads CASSNSGGGSYEQYF. The DNA for the CDR3 is TGTGCCAGCAGTAACAGCGGGGGGGGGTCCTACGAGCAGTACTTC.

With respect to this clone: The sample contains more than one DNA sequence encoding this CDR3. The chain couples TRBV3-1 (or the pseudogene TRBV3-2) to TRBJ2-7, with 7 bases matching TRBD1. After removal of 1 base from V and 2 bases from J, the junction contained 8 bases not matched to a gene. The CDR3 is made up of 16 amino acids. Germline CDR1 and CDR2: LGHDT and YNNKEL (reference sequence). As DNA, the CDR3 is TGTGCCAGCAGCCAAGCATGGGACAGCGTTACCTACGAGCAGTACTTC. As protein: CASSQAWDSVTYEQYF.

V and J are TRBV6-5 and TRBJ2-1; D is undetermined. V lost 4 bases, J lost 4 bases, and 8 bases lay in between. CDR3 length: 13 amino acids. CDR1 and CDR2 (germline): MNHEY, SVGAGI. This CDR3 reads CASSWSAYNEQFF. CDR3 DNA: TGTGCCAGCAGTTGGTCGGCTTACAATGAGCAGTTCTTC.

The V call is TRBV2, the J call TRBJ1-2; TRBD1 is a possible D gene (6 bases). V lost 11 bases, J lost 5 bases, and 18 bases lay in between. The CDR3 has 13 amino acids. Germline V gene data show CDR1 as SNHLY and CDR2 as FYNNEI. The CDR3 DNA reads as TGTGCCGACGTGGGGGGGCCCCGATATGGCTACACCTTC. Translation gives CADVGGPRYGYTF. The full variable domain, completed using reference TRBV2 and TRBJ1-2, is EPEVTQTPSHQVTQMGQEVILRCVPISNHLYFYWYRQILGQKVEFLVSFYNNEISEKSEIFDDQFSVERPDGSNFTLKIRSTKLEDSAMYFCADVGGPRYGYTFGSGTRLTVV.

The J gene is TRBJ1-2, the V gene TRBV30; 10 nucleotides match TRBD1. The CDR3 is 14 residues long. The germline gives CDR1 GTSNPN, CDR2 SVGIG (reference sequence). With 5 bases clipped from V and 2 bases from J, the junction kept 5 bases outside the gene matches. The CDR3 spells CAWATGGLNYGYTF. The DNA for the CDR3 is TGTGCCTGGGCGACAGGGGGCTTGAACTATGGCTACACCTTC.

This clone turned up a few times. The CDR3, as DNA: TGTGCCAGTAGTATCCTTGGGGGGGTGAGCAATCAGCCCCAGCATTTT. Amino acid sequence: CASSILGGVSNQPQHF. The V call is TRBV19, the J call TRBJ1-5; D is perhaps TRBD1 (5 bases). CDR1 is LNHDA and CDR2 is SQIVND in the germline V gene (reference sequence). The CDR3 consists of 16 residues. With 3 bases removed from V and 1 base from J, the gap between germline ends came to 13 bases.

This clone was found once. In DNA, the CDR3 is TGTGCCATCAGTGAGCCCGAGGCGGGGGCCGGGGAGCTGTTTTTT. Translated, it gives CAISEPEAGAGELFF. The chain employs TRBV10-3 and TRBJ2-2, with 7 positions matching TRBD2. Losses at the gene ends were 2 bases for V and 6 bases for J; bases not matched to a gene: 6. Germline CDR1 reads ENHRY; CDR2 reads SYGVKD. The CDR3 runs 15 residues.

V gene TRBV5-1 combines with J gene TRBJ1-2; D is perhaps TRBD1 (5 bases). The CDR3 is made up of 15 amino acids. Trimming cost V 1 base and J 2 bases, with 12 bases left between them. CDR1 is SGHRS, CDR2 YFSETQ, per germline. The CDR3 coding sequence is TGCGCCAGCAGCTTGATGCAGGGACGGAACTATGGCTACACCTTC. This translates into CASSLMQGRNYGYTF.

The rearrangement joins TRBV5-1 to TRBJ2-7; 8 bases line up with TRBD1. This CDR3 region has 14 residues. Trimming cost V 4 bases and J 2 bases; bases outside gene matches: 5. Germline V lookup: CDR1 SGHRS, CDR2 YFSETQ. CDR3 region: CASSPDREPYEQYF. CDR3 coding DNA: TGCGCCAGCAGCCCGGACAGGGAGCCCTACGAGCAGTACTTC.

The chain joins TRBV6-2 or TRBV6-3 to TRBJ2-6, with D tentatively TRBD1 (6 bases). Germline CDR1 and CDR2: MNHEY and SVGEGT. The CDR3 is 17 residues long. Trimming left V 2 bases short and J 3 bases short, with 14 bases between. The CDR3: CASSYEITGLGANVLTF. Here the CDR3 DNA reads TGTGCCAGCAGTTACGAGATTACAGGGCTTGGGGCCAACGTCCTGACTTTC.